The T cell receptor beta chain described here comes from a study of shared clonotypes between healthy human individuals. The V end lost 5 bases, the J end lost 4 bases, and 12 bases lay between the germline ends. Germline V CDR1 and CDR2: SGHTA, FQGNSA. This CDR3 is 14 amino acids long. There are a few counts of this clone. The antigen is not known. Produced via immunoSEQ multiplex PCR; TCRdb's table is partial and in-frame only. This sample has about 1 million clones, with approximately 68% found just once. Study-wide findings and caveats: A generally larger estimated richness was seen in naive subsets than in memory subsets.

Each sample came from a Caucasian adult donor living in Nashville, Tennessee. The sequenced sample consisted of memory CD4+ T cells sorted from blood. The subset denotes: CD45RA-negative fraction. The chain links TRBV7-2 to TRBJ1-5; D is ambiguous. The sequence derives from a man between 18 and 29 years old in good health. DNA of the CDR3: TGTGCCAGCAGCCCTCAAGCGTTGAATCAGCCCCAGCATTTT. Amino acid sequence: CASSPQALNQPQHF.